This T cell receptor beta chain was retrieved from a study of blood T cell repertoires in COVID-19 (dated by TCRdb to 2018 to 2020). Regarding the study in general: Samples from collaborators originated in the United States, Italy and Spain and spanned both the acute and convalescent phases of COVID-19. The prospective study material was composed of cDNA or gDNA derived from T cells, B-cell-depleted T cells, or PBMCs. Subjects who had been exposed to COVID-19, were actively infected with it, or had recovered from it provided the deeply sampled blood TCRbeta repertoires that made up the dataset. The repertoires were made available in a free public database intended to serve as a resource for research on the immune response to SARS-CoV-2. Samples were obtained from the ongoing ImmuneRACE study (first 160 participants) and from about 1,300 subjects provided by 6 global collaborators. Sample metadata almost always included a de-identified subject ID, COVID-19 status, age in years and sex. Where HLA class I and class II types were available, the types were taken from metadata supplied by the sample provider, not from assay-based typing. Here is what the overall study found, with its caveats: The quantity of clinical and demographic metadata differed by source and by participant and was supplied without curation.

A second Seattle source provided samples from volunteer blood donors who had recovered from COVID-19. The collaborating institutions used their own protocols to collect whole blood in K2EDTA tubes. For TCRbeta analysis, collaborator samples were shipped as frozen whole blood, as isolated PBMCs, or as DNA extracted from either sample type. As encoded in the germline V gene (reference sequence), CDR1 is SEHNR while CDR2 is FQNEAQ. Measured from the cysteine to the phenylalanine, the CDR3 is 16 residues long. Only the CDR3 part of the read is kept: 48 bases, read in frame from the first base. V sheds 4 bases and J sheds 3 bases, leaving 17 bases between their ends. TCRbeta CDR3 regions were amplified from genomic DNA using the immunoSEQ Assay, a bias-controlled multiplex PCR. As for the authors' bioinformatics: Within the assay, amplification of reference gene primers was used to estimate how many nucleated cells each sample contained. To quantify the absolute abundance of each unique TCRbeta CDR3 rearrangement, sequence reads were collapsed and filtered. Productive Simpson clonality was computed per sample as the square root of Simpson's diversity index over productive rearrangements. TCRdb's version of the immuneACCESS table is confined to in-frame rearrangements and falls short of the full clone set. An unresolved V gene accounts for under half of the shortfall where checked; the remainder is of unknown origin. From that table come the V and J calls and clone size; the DNA was used to work out D and trimming. Present in this sample are some 260,000 clones, approximately 90% of which were seen just once. 0.99% of the sample is in the top ten clones.

A single count supports this clone. Its specific antigen is unknown. Per-base qualities were not stored, and no clone one base away is much larger. This receptor was identified in a woman aged 40 to 50 who had recovered from COVID-19. The source material was peripheral blood. The rearranged chain carries TRBV7-9 and TRBJ2-3; the D gene is perhaps TRBD2, from 6 matching bases. The nucleotide sequence is given as TGTGCCAGCAGCTCAACTAGGGTTGGAGGGACAGATACGCAGTATTTT. Its protein reads: CASSSTRVGGTDTQYF.